This TCR beta chain was identified during a study of T cells after yellow fever vaccination. Of note for this clonotype: Its antigen is unknown.

TCRdb re-analysed the 5' RACE reads in MiXCR, keeping a single row per CDR3 protein. Of 200,000 or so distinct CDR3 sequences listed, roughly 6.3% are singletons. Broader study findings: FACS-sorted repertoires could contain abundant clonotypes contaminating from the bulk population. There was a small share of clonotypes that showed up in both the CD4 and CD8 compartments. At approximately 96% for CD4 and 75% to 90% for CD8, most primary-vaccination clones showed up again after the booster.

CDR1 SGHTA and CDR2 FQGNSA come from the germline V gene. V was clipped by 4 bases and J by 8 bases, with 21 bases between them. The CDR3 is 16 amino acids. The sequence was obtained from a man aged 25-45 years who received the YFV17D yellow fever vaccine. The genes are TRBV7-2 and TRBJ2-1; no definite D call. Sequencing used CD4+ T cells sorted from PBMCs, obtained on the day of the yellow fever booster vaccination. CDR3 sequence (DNA): TGTGCCAGCAGCTCCCCGCTCAGAACCCCCCGAGATGAGCAGTTCTTC. This sequence encodes CASSSPLRTPRDEQFF.